This is a list of T cell receptor beta chains from one sample in a study of tumor-infiltrating lymphocytes in primary liver carcinoma. TCRdb reprocessed the multiplex PCR reads via MiXCR and lists one record per CDR3 protein. This table has about 35,000 distinct CDR3 sequences, just under 75% appearing once. What was sequenced was liver tumor tissue from sampling region 4. Receptors were obtained from a man between 35 and 55 years old with primary liver carcinoma and hepatitis B virus infection. Both conserved end residues are part of each CDR3. D genes are given only for firm matches. Size values are once, few and many counts, or a class for expanded clones, and some rows have none.

TRBJ2-7	TRBD2	TRBV30	.	TGTGCCTGGAGTCCTCTAGCGGGAGGGCCTAACGACCAGTACTTC	CAWSPLAGGPNDQYF
TRBJ2-1	.	TRBV14	.	TGTGCCAGCAGTGCCGTAGCGACATGCGTAAACAATGAGCAGTTCTTC	CASSAVATCVNNEQFF
TRBJ2-4	.	TRBV11-2	.	TGTGCCAGCACCACTTCGGCGGTAGCCAGAAACATTCAATATTTC	CASTTSAVARNIQYF
TRBJ1-1	.	TRBV29-1	medium-sized	TGCAGCTTCCTCGGGACGGCACTGCGGGACACTGAAGCTTTCTTT	CSFLGTALRDTEAFF
TRBJ2-7	.	TRBV29-1	.	TGCAGCGCGGGTCGGGGTAATCACAAACAGTACTTC	CSAGRGNHKQYF
TRBJ1-2	.	TRBV5-1	.	TGCGCCAGTAGCTCGCTTGAGAAGGGTTATGGCTACACCTTC	CASSSLEKGYGYTF
TRBJ2-1	TRBD1	TRBV11-3	many	TGTGCCAGCAGCCGACAGGGTCGGAGCAATGAGCAGTTCTTC	CASSRQGRSNEQFF
TRBJ2-7	.	TRBV18	.	TGTGCCAGCCCACCAGTTCGGGGCAGCTCTCCCTACGAGCAGTACTTC	CASPPVRGSSPYEQYF
TRBJ2-1	.	TRBV20-1	many	TGCAGTGCTAGGAGCGGAGCGGGCTCCTACAATGAGCAGTTCTTC	CSARSGAGSYNEQFF
TRBJ2-1	TRBD2	TRBV7-3	once	TGTGCCAACAGCAAAGGATACGCGGGACTAGCCATCAACAATGAGCAGTTCTTC	CANSKGYAGLAINNEQFF
TRBJ2-7	.	TRBV29-1	.	TGCAGCGTGGGTTGGGGTGATCACGAGGAGTACTTC	CSVGWGDHEEYF
TRBJ2-3	TRBD2	TRBV29-1	.	TGCAGCGTTGACCAAGGGAGGGGCACAGATACGCAGTATTTT	CSVDQGRGTDTQYF
TRBJ2-7	TRBD2	TRBV20-1	many	TGCAGTGTCTACGGGAGGGGGTCCTACGAGCAGTACTTC	CSVYGRGSYEQYF
TRBJ1-5	.	TRBV6-1	.	TGTGCCATCAGTGGGGAGGGGTTCCTGGGACCCCAGCATTTT	CAISGEGFLGPQHF
TRBJ2-1	TRBD2	TRBV28	.	TGTGCCTGCAGTCCCCTCGGACTAGCGGGGGGGCCCTACAATGAGCAGTTCTTC	CACSPLGLAGGPYNEQFF
TRBJ2-3	TRBD1	TRBV29-1	.	TGCAGAGTTGGCGCCAAGGGGGCCACGCAGTATTTT	CRVGAKGATQYF
TRBJ2-1	TRBD2	TRBV20-1	.	TGCAGTGCTAGAGATCGGCGAGCGGGATTATACAATGAGCAGTTCTTC	CSARDRRAGLYNEQFF
TRBJ1-5	TRBD1	TRBV28	.	TGTGCCAGGAGTTCGGGCACAGGGGGATTCAATCAGCCCCAGCATTTT	CARSSGTGGFNQPQHF
TRBJ2-1	.	TRBV5-4	few	TGTGCCAGCAGCTTCCCCTCCCATAATGAGCAGTTCTTC	CASSFPSHNEQFF
TRBJ2-3	.	TRBV14	.	TGTGCCAGCAGCCCGGCAGAACAGACAACGTGGTATTTT	CASSPAEQTTWYF
TRBJ2-7	TRBD1	TRBV11-3	.	TGTACCAGCAGCGTGGGACAGTTCTACGAACAGTACTTC	CTSSVGQFYEQYF
TRBJ2-6	.	TRBV4-2	medium-sized	TGTGCCAGCAGCCAAGAAGCAAGCTCTGGGGCCAACGTCCTGACTTTC	CASSQEASSGANVLTF
TRBJ2-7	.	TRBV4-1	.	TGCGCTAGCAGCCAAGTCGGGCCCAACTCCTACGAGCGGTACTTT	CASSQVGPNSYERYF
TRBJ2-1	.	TRBV20-1	many	TGCAGTGCTAGAGGTGGCTCACAGCAGTTCTTC	CSARGGSQQFF
TRBJ2-1	.	TRBV28	.	TGTACCAGCGGAGTCAGGAATGAACAGTTCTTC	CTSGVRNEQFF
TRBJ2-7	.	TRBV24-1	few	TGTGCCACCAGTGGCGCCAGCTCCTACGAGCAGTACTTC	CATSGASSYEQYF
TRBJ2-4	.	TRBV7-2	many	TGTGCCAGCGGTTTAGCCAAAAACATTCAGTACTTC	CASGLAKNIQYF
TRBJ1-1	.	TRBV29-1	.	TGCAGCGTTGCCCCAGGATGGGGAATGAACACTGGAACTTTCTTT	CSVAPGWGMNTGTFF
TRBJ1-2	TRBD1	TRBV5-1	.	TGCGCCAGTAGCACATGGACAGGGGGCGATGGCTACACCTTC	CASSTWTGGDGYTF
TRBJ2-4	.	TRBV19	.	TGTGCCAGTAGTCCGGGCGGGCCTCAAAACATTCAGTACTTC	CASSPGGPQNIQYF
TRBJ1-6	.	TRBV5-6	.	TGTGCTATCAGCCCAAGGACTCCAGTGAATTCACTCCTCCACTTT	CAISPRTPVNSLLHF
TRBJ2-3	TRBD2	TRBV7-8	.	TGTGCCAGCGTCTCCCCCGGGACTAGTGGGAGGAGTACGCAGTATTTT	CASVSPGTSGRSTQYF
TRBJ2-7	.	TRBV6-2/TRBV6-3	.	TGTGCCAGCAGTTACGAGGTATCCTACAAACAGTACTTC	CASSYEVSYKQYF
TRBJ2-2	.	TRBV14	.	TGTGTCAGCAGCCCTAGAGGACAGTCCAACACCGGGGAGCTGTTTTTT	CVSSPRGQSNTGELFF
TRBJ2-7	.	TRBV29-1	.	TGCAGCGTCGCGAGTCGATGGGGGATGCCCTACGAACAGTACTTC	CSVASRWGMPYEQYF
TRBJ2-5	TRBD2	TRBV7-8	.	TGTGCCAGCAGCATAGTCAGCCTAGCGGGATGGGGAGAGACCCAGTACTTC	CASSIVSLAGWGETQYF
TRBJ2-6	.	TRBV2	many	TGTGCCAGCTTGTTTCGACAGGCTGGGGCCAACGTCCTGACTTTC	CASLFRQAGANVLTF
TRBJ2-5	.	TRBV5-5	medium-sized	TGTGCCAGCAGCCTTCAAGGGGAGACCCAGTACTTC	CASSLQGETQYF
TRBJ2-5	TRBD2	TRBV6-6	few	TGTACCAGCAGTTACTCCCCTAGCGGGGACCAAGAGACCCAGTACTTC	CTSSYSPSGDQETQYF
TRBJ1-1	TRBD1	TRBV4-2	.	TGTGTCAACAGCCAAGAGGTGACAGGGGGCACCGAAGCTTTCTTT	CVNSQEVTGGTEAFF
TRBJ2-3	.	TRBV10-2	.	TGCGCCCGCAGCCATACAGATACGCAGTATTTT	CARSHTDTQYF
TRBJ1-6	.	TRBV28	.	TGTGCCAGCAGTTTGGAAAGGATATTGTCCTATAATTCATCCCTCCACTTT	CASSLERILSYNSSLHF
TRBJ2-5	TRBD2	TRBV29-1	once	TGTAGCGTTCGGGCTAGCGGGAGTTGGACAGAGACCCAGTACTTC	CSVRASGSWTETQYF
TRBJ2-7	.	TRBV4-2	.	TGTGCCAGGAACCAAGATAAGGGGAGTGGCTACGAGCAGTACTTC	CARNQDKGSGYEQYF
TRBJ2-3	.	TRBV5-4	once	TGTGACAGCAGCCCCCTGAGTGTTAATACGCAGTATTTT	CDSSPLSVNTQYF
TRBJ2-7	.	TRBV11-2	once	TGTGCCAGCAGCTTGGTAGGGGACCCCTTTGACTACGAGCAGTACTTC	CASSLVGDPFDYEQYF
TRBJ2-2	.	TRBV6-1	.	TGTGCCAGCAAACAGTGCGGTACCAGGGAACTGTTTTTT	CASKQCGTRELFF
TRBJ2-3	TRBD1	TRBV10-3	.	TGTGCCGTCAGGAAGACAGGGTCCACAGATACGCAGTATTTT	CAVRKTGSTDTQYF